This T cell receptor (beta chain) came from a study of blood T cell repertoires in COVID-19. For the study at large: The analysed material was cDNA or gDNA that came from T cells, B-cell-depleted T cells, or PBMCs.

Germline trimming cut 1 base from V and 9 bases from J; bases unmatched to any gene: 9. This CDR3 is built from 15 residues. The germline V gene encodes CDR1 SEHNR and CDR2 FQNEAQ (reference sequence). In the authors' methods: Nucleated cell counts were estimated from reference gene primer amplification. Repertoires were generated with immunoSEQ multiplex PCR, while TCRdb's copy carries only in-frame clones and drops some. From that table come the V and J calls and clone size; the DNA was used to work out D and trimming. This sample yields some 670,000 clones, of which 70% to 90% are seen a single time; approximately 0.3% belongs to the top ten.

The chain links TRBV7-9 to TRBJ2-1; 7 bases match TRBD1. The sequence was obtained from a woman younger than 30 with acute or convalescent COVID-19. Sequenced sample: peripheral blood. The CDR3 sequence: CASSLVSTGVAEQFF. CDR3 coding DNA: TGTGCCAGCAGCTTAGTGTCTACAGGGGTAGCTGAGCAGTTCTTC.